This T cell receptor beta chain was found in a study of shared clonotypes between healthy human individuals. Study in general: A donor's plate count was three for CD4 naive and three for CD4 memory; CD8 naive had two and CD8 memory one. The study's findings and limits: Naive CD4 clonotypes were shared across a few donors at about 5%.

Germline V CDR1 and CDR2: SEHNR, FQNEAQ (reference sequence). The CDR3 covers 15 residues. Trimming took 2 bases from V and 4 from J; bases not matched to a gene: 6. The naive CD8 fraction comprised CD45RO-negative cells positively selected for CCR7 and excluded terminally differentiated effector memory CD45RA+ cells. All of the donors resided in Nashville, Tennessee, and each was a Caucasian adult. This table comes from immunoSEQ multiplex PCR, and its TCRdb copy is limited to in-frame clones, with some not included. The data show fewer than 1 million clones, 90% to 97% seen once. Regarding this clone: Its antigen is as yet unknown.

The sequenced material came from naive CD8+ T cells sorted from blood. The rearrangement links TRBV7-9 to TRBJ2-5, with 8 bases aligning to TRBD1. This clonotype originated in a man aged 25 to 40 in good health. The CDR3 region is CASSLPGQEAETQYF. CDR3 sequence (DNA): TGTGCCAGCAGCTTACCGGGACAGGAAGCAGAGACCCAGTACTTC.